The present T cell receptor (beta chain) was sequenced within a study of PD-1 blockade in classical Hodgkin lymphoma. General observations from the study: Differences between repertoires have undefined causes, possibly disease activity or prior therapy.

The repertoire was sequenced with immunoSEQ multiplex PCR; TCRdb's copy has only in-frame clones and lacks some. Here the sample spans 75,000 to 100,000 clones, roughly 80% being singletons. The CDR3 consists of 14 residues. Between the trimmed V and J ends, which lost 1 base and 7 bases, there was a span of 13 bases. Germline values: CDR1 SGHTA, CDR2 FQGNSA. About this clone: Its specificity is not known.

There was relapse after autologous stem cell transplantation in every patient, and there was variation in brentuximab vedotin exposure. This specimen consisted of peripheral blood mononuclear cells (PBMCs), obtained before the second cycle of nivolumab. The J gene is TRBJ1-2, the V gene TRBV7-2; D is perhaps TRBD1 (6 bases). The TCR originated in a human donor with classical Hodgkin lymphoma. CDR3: CASSLGGRGRGYTF. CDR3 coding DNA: TGTGCCAGCAGCTTAGGGGGGCGCGGTCGTGGCTACACCTTC.